This entry concerns a single T cell receptor beta chain. The antigen is undetermined. CDR3 length: 16 amino acids. The V gene's germline CDR1 is SGHRS and CDR2 YFSETQ. Trimming took 1 base from V and 8 from J; bases not matched to a gene: 12. Measured with immunoSEQ multiplex PCR; TCRdb has only the in-frame clones, and not every one. Counted here are about 150,000 clones, 85% to 90% occurring once; the ten biggest clones make up roughly a tenth. Second-dose timings of about 4 or about 12 weeks were pooled. The record originates from a study of T cell responses to AZD1222 COVID-19 vaccine. Whole-study results and caveats: Clonal diversity may have been underestimated in mostly white British donors.

The V gene is TRBV5-1, the J gene TRBJ2-4; TRBD1 matches at 7 bases. Here the sequenced sample was peripheral blood, taken 28 days after the second AZD1222 dose. The TCR was taken from an adult who received the AZD1222 COVID-19 vaccine. The CDR3 nucleotides read TGCGCCAGCAGCTTGTTTGGGACAGCCCCAGCGGACATTCAGTACTTC. Protein product: CASSLFGTAPADIQYF.